This section outlines one TCR beta chain sequence together with its context. Its specificity is unknown. The data were taken from a study of T cells in Graves' hyperthyroidism and ophthalmopathy. General study results and limits: Most clonotypes expanded in thyroid above 0.001 were likewise present in blood. A 13 V-J signature model discriminated ophthalmopathy versus stable hyperthyroidism.

Germline V gene sequence: CDR1 SGHRS, CDR2 YFSETQ. V gave up 7 bases and J gave up 3 bases, with 11 bases separating them. The CDR3 covers 13 residues. TCR beta CDR3 regions were amplified from RNA transcripts. HTBI primers were used for first-round RT-PCR of the TCR CDR3. TCRdb independently ran MiXCR on the multiplex PCR reads; one entry per CDR3 protein. The sample holds 300,000 to 450,000 distinct CDR3 sequences, over 11% seen once. Uncontrolled infection, other autoimmune disease, pregnancy or lactation disqualified patients from enrolment. The source material was blood. The sequence derives from a woman aged 60-70 years with Graves' hyperthyroidism. The chain recombines TRBV5-1 with TRBJ1-5, with D unresolved. The CDR3 region has the DNA TGCGCCAGCCGTCGGGAACCCAATCAGCCCCAGCATTTT. Translated, it gives CASRREPNQPQHF.